This TCR beta chain was recovered during a study of blood T cell repertoires in COVID-19. Study information: Samples of COVID-19 (acute and convalescent) were obtained from the United States, Italy and Spain. T cells, B-cell-depleted T cells, or PBMCs provided the cDNA or gDNA that served as material.

As originally analysed: Nucleated cell counts were estimated from reference gene primer amplification. Clones were read by immunoSEQ multiplex PCR, and TCRdb kept only the in-frame ones, dropping some. The D gene and trimming were derived from the DNA, and the V and J assignments and clone size from that table. The sample has approximately 450,000 clones, approximately 90% seen once. The TCR originated in a woman aged 30 to 39 with acute or convalescent COVID-19. Sequencing was carried out using peripheral blood.

The CDR3 here is CASSSRGQGLTGNTIYF. The CDR3 DNA reads as TGTGCCAGCAGTAGCCGCGGACAGGGTCTTACTGGAAACACCATATATTTT. The chain couples TRBV28 to TRBJ1-3; the match to TRBD1 covers 8 bases. Germline V gives CDR1 MDHEN, CDR2 SYDVKM. CDR3 length equals 17 residues. The J segment lost 2 bases and the V segment lost 5 bases, leaving 11 bases of the junction unmatched.